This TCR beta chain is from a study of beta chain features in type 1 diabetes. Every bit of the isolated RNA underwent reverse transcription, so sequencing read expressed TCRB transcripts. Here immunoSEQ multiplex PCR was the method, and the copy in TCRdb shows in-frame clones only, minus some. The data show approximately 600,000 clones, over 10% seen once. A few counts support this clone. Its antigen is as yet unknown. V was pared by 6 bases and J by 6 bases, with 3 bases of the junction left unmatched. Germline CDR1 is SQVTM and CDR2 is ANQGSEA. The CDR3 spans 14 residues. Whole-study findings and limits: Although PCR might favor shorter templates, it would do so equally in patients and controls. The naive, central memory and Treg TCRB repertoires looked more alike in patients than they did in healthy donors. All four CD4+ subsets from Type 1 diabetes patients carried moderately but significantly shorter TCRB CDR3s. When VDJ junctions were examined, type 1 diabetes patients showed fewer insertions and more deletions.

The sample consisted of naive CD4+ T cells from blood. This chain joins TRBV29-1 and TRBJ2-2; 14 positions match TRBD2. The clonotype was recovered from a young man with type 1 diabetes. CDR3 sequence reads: CSVEGLAGAGELFF. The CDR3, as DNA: TGCAGCGTCGAGGGACTAGCGGGGGCCGGGGAGCTGTTTTTT.